A selection of T cell receptor beta chains follows, all from one sample in a study of TIL therapy for anti-PD-1-resistant metastatic lung cancer. TCRdb's copy holds only in-frame clones and misses some; the assay was immunoSEQ multiplex PCR. The sample consists of more than 50,000 clones, around 87% of them appearing once. This specimen consisted of blood, obtained at baseline. The receptor source for this set is a person between 30 and 79 years old with non-small cell lung cancer. Each CDR3 is given with its conserved first and last residue. The D gene is left open where the match is weak. For some rows the clone size is stated as once, few or many, or as a class when expanded; others skip it.

d_gene,j_gene,abundance,v_gene,CDR3aa,CDR3nt
.,TRBJ1-1,.,TRBV12-3/TRBV12-4,CASSFAANTEAFF,TGTGCCAGCAGTTTCGCAGCGAACACTGAAGCTTTCTTT
TRBD1,TRBJ2-6,.,TRBV10-3,CAIRTGSGANVLTF,TGTGCCATCAGGACAGGGTCTGGGGCCAACGTCCTGACTTTC
.,TRBJ2-7,.,TRBV5-6,CASSTDEQYF,TGTGCCAGCAGTACAGACGAGCAGTACTTC
.,TRBJ2-2,.,TRBV11-2,CASSSPPRPGELFF,TGTGCCAGCAGCTCCCCTCCCCGGCCGGGGGAGCTGTTTTTT
.,TRBJ2-7,once,TRBV6-5,CASRDSIRDDYEQYF,TGTGCCAGCAGAGATTCAATCCGGGACGATTACGAGCAGTACTTC
.,TRBJ1-5,.,TRBV10-1,CASSESRQPQHF,TGCGCCAGCAGTGAGTCCCGGCAGCCCCAGCATTTT
.,TRBJ2-6,.,TRBV2,CASSATLSGANVLTF,TGTGCCAGCAGTGCGACTTTATCTGGGGCCAACGTCCTGACTTTC
TRBD2,TRBJ2-1,.,TRBV10-3,CAIRGGTYNEQFF,TGTGCCATCAGGGGGGGGACCTACAATGAGCAGTTCTTC
TRBD1,TRBJ1-1,.,TRBV9,CASTIGTEDTEAFF,TGTGCCAGCACCATTGGGACAGAGGACACTGAAGCTTTCTTT
TRBD1,TRBJ1-6,few,TRBV3-1/TRBV3-2,CASSQVDRLHSPLHF,TGTGCCAGCAGCCAAGTGGACAGGCTCCATTCACCCCTCCACTTT
TRBD1,TRBJ2-1,.,TRBV5-1,CASGDSPNEQFF,TGCGCCAGCGGGGACAGTCCCAATGAGCAGTTCTTC
.,TRBJ1-6,.,TRBV27,CASSPASTGLGNSPLHF,TGTGCCAGCAGTCCCGCCTCAACAGGGCTAGGCAATTCACCCCTCCACTTT
.,TRBJ2-1,.,TRBV24-1,CATSDPGTPFNEQFF,TGTGCCACCAGTGATCCCGGGACTCCTTTTAATGAGCAGTTCTTC
.,TRBJ2-7,.,TRBV4-2,CASSQEVVGGSSYEQYF,TGTGCCAGCAGCCAAGAGGTGGTGGGCGGGTCCTCCTACGAGCAGTACTTC